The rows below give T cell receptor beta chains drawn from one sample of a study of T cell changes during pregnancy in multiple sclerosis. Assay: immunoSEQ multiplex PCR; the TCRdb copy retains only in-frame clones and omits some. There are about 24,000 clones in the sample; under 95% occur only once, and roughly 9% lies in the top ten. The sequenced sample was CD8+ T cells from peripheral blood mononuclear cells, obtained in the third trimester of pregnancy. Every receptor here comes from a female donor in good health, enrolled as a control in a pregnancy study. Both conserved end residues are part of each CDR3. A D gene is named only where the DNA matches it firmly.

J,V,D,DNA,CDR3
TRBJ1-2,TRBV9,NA,TGTGCCAGCAGTTCTAACGAATTGGTCGGCACCTTC,CASSSNELVGTF
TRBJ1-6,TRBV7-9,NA,TGTGCCAGCAGCCCCCAGGCGGGCAGCTCCTATAATTCACCCCTCCACTTT,CASSPQAGSSYNSPLHF
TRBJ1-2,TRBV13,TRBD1,TGTGCCAGCAGCTTCGAAGTACAGGGGAGCTATGGCTACACCTTC,CASSFEVQGSYGYTF
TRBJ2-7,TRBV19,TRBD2,TGTGCCAGTAGTATTGCGACTAGCGGGAACTACGAGCAGTACTTC,CASSIATSGNYEQYF
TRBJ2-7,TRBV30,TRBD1,TGTGCCTGGAGCTCCGGACAGGGTATCCACGAGCAGTACTTC,CAWSSGQGIHEQYF
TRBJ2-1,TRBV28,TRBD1,TGTGCCAGCAGTCCGGGACAGGTAGGGGGAAATGAGCAGTTCTTC,CASSPGQVGGNEQFF
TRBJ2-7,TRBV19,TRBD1,TGTGCCAGTAGTTCCACAGGGGGGCCCTCCTACGAGCAGTACTTC,CASSSTGGPSYEQYF
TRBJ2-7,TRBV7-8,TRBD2,TGTGCCAGCAGCTTACGGCCTAGCGGGTCTGCCTACGAGCAGTACTTC,CASSLRPSGSAYEQYF
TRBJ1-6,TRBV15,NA,TGTGCCACCAGCAGAGAAGGCAGGGCCGTTAATTCACCCCTCCACTTT,CATSREGRAVNSPLHF
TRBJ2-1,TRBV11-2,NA,TGTGCCAGCAGCGATGGGACTCAGCAGTTCTTC,CASSDGTQQFF
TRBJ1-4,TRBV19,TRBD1,TGTGCCAGCCGGACAGGGGGCTATGAAAAACTGTTTTTT,CASRTGGYEKLFF
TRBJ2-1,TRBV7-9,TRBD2,TGTGCCAGCAGCTTATTGGGGCGGGAGGGCCCAAATGAGCAGTTCTTC,CASSLLGREGPNEQFF
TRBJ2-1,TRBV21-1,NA,TGTGCCAGCAGCAAAGGGGGGGAGAGGACTAGCGGACGTGAGCAGTTCTTC,CASSKGGERTSGREQFF
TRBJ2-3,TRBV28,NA,TGTGCCAGCAGTTTATCACAGGGTACAGATACGCAGTATTTT,CASSLSQGTDTQYF
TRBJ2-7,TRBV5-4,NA,TGTGCCAGCAGCTTTCTGTCCTACGAGCAGTACTTC,CASSFLSYEQYF
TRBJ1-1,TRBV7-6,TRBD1,TGTGCCAGCAGCTCCTCAACACGCCCTACAGGGGGGGACACTGAAGCTTTCTTT,CASSSSTRPTGGDTEAFF
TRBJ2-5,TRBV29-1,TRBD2,TGCAGCGTTGAAGGGGGGAGGGACCACTGGACAGAGACCCAGTACTTC,CSVEGGRDHWTETQYF
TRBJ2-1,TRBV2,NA,TGTGCCAGCAGTGAGGCGGGGCCGGGCTCCTACAATGAGCAGTTCTTC,CASSEAGPGSYNEQFF
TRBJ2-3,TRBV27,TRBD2,TGTGCCAGCACGATAACTAGCGGGAGTTTAGATACGCAGTATTTT,CASTITSGSLDTQYF
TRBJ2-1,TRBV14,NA,TGTGCCAGCAGCCAAAGAACATCCGGGTCCTACAATGAGCAGTTCTTC,CASSQRTSGSYNEQFF
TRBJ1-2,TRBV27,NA,TGTGCCAGCACGGGTTCCCGAATGGCCGGCTACACCTTC,CASTGSRMAGYTF
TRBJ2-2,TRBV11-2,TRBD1,TGTGCCAGCAGCCCCGGGGACAGGGAGGGAGGGGAGCTGTTTTTT,CASSPGDREGGELFF
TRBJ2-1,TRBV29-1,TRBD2,TGCAGCGGAGGACTAGCGGTTTCAAGCTCCTACAATGAGCAGTTCTTC,CSGGLAVSSSYNEQFF
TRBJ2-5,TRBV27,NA,TGTGCCAGCAGTTCATTTACCGGTAGCGCTACCGAGACCCAGTACTTC,CASSSFTGSATETQYF
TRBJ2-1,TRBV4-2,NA,TGTGCCAGCAGCCGACCCGGGACAGAGCAGTTCTTC,CASSRPGTEQFF
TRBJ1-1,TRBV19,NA,TGTGCCAGTAGTATAGCTCTTCAAGACAGGCGCTTTGAAGCTTTCTTT,CASSIALQDRRFEAFF
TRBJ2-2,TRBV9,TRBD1,TGTGCCAGCAGCTTACCCTTCAGGGGGCCCGGGGAGCTGTTTTTT,CASSLPFRGPGELFF
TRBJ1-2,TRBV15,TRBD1,TGTGCCACCAGCAGAGATCTAGGGACAGGTGCATCTCGCGGCTACACCTTC,CATSRDLGTGASRGYTF